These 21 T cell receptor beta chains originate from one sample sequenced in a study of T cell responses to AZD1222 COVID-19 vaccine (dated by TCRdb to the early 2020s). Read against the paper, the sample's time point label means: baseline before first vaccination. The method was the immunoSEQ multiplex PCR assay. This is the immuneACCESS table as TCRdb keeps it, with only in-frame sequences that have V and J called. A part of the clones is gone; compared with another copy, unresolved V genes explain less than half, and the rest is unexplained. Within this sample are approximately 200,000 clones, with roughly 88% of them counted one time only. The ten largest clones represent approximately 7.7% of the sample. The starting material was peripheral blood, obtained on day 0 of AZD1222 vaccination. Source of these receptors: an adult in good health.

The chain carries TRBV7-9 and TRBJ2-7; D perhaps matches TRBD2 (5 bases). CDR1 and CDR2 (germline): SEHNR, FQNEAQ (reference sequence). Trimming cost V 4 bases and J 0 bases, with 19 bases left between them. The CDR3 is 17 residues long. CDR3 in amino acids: CASSSRAGIMSSYEQYF. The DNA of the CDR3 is TGTGCCAGCAGCTCCCGAGCCGGGATTATGAGCTCCTACGAGCAGTACTTC.

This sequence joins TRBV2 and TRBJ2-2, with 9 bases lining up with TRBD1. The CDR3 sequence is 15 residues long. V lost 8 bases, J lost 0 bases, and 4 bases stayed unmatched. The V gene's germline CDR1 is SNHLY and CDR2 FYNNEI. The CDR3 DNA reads TGTGCCAGCGGCGACAGGGGGACGAACACCGGGGAGCTGTTTTTT. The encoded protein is CASGDRGTNTGELFF.

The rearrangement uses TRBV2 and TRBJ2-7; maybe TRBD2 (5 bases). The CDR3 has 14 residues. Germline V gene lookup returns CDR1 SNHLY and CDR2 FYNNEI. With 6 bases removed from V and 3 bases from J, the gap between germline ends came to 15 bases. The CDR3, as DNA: TGTGCCAGCAGCCTAGCTGAAGGTCTCTACGAGCAGTACTTC. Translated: CASSLAEGLYEQYF.

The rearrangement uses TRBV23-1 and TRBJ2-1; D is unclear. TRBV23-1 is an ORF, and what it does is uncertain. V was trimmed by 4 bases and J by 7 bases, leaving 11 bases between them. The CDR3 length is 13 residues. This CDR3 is CASSPRSGNEQFF. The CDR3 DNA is TGCGCCAGCAGTCCCCGTTCTGGAAATGAGCAGTTCTTC.

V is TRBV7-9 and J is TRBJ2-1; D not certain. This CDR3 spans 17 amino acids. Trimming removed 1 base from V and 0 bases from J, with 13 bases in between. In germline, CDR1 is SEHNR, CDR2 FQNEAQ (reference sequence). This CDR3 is CASSLDAGRSSYNEQFF. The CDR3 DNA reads TGTGCCAGCAGCTTAGACGCCGGAAGAAGCTCCTACAATGAGCAGTTCTTC.

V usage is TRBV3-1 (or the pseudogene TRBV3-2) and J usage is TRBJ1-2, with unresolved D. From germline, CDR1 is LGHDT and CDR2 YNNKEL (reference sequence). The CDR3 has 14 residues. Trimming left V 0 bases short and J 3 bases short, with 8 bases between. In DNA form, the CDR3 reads TGTGCCAGCAGCCAAGACCTTACGGACTATGGCTACACCTTC. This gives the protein CASSQDLTDYGYTF.

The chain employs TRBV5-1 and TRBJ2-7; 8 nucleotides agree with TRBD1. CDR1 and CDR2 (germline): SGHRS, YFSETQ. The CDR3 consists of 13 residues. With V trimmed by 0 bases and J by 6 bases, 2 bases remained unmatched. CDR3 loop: CASSLVDRGEQYF. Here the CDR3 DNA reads TGCGCCAGCAGCTTGGTCGACAGGGGCGAGCAGTACTTC.

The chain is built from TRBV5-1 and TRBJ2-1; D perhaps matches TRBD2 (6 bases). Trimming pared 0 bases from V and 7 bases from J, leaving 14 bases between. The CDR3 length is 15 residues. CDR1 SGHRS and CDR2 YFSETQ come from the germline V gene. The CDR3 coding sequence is TGCGCCAGCAGCTTGGAACTAGCCGTTCAAAATGAGCAGTTCTTC. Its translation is CASSLELAVQNEQFF.

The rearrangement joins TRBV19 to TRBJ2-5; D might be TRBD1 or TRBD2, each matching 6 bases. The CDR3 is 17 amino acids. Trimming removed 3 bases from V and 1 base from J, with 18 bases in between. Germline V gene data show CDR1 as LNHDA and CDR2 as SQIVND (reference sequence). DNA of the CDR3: TGTGCCAGTAGTATGTGGGGGGACAACGATCTCCAAGAGACCCAGTACTTC. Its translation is CASSMWGDNDLQETQYF. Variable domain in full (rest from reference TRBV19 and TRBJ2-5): DGGITQSPKYLFRKEGQNVTLSCEQNLNHDAMYWYRQDPGQGLRLIYYSQIVNDFQKGDIAEGYSVSREKKESFPLTVTSAQKNPTAFYLCASSMWGDNDLQETQYFGPGTRLLVL.

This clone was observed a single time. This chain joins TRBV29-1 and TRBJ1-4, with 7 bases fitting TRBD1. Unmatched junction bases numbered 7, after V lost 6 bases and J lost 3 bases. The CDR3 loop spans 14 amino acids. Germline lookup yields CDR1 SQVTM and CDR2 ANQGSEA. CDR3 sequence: CSVTRQGPNEKLFF. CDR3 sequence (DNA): TGCAGCGTCACAAGACAGGGCCCTAATGAAAAACTGTTTTTT.

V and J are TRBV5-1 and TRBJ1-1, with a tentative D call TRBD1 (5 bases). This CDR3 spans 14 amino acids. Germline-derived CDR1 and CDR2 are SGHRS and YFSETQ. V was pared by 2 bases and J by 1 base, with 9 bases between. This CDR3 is CASSFGGRNTEAFF. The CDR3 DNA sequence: TGCGCCAGCAGCTTCGGGGGGAGGAACACTGAAGCTTTCTTT.

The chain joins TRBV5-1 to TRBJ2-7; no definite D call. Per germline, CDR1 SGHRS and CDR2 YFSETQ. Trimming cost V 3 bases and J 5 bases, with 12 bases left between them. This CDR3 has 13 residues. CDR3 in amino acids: CASSSPGLNEQYF. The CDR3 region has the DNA TGCGCCAGCAGCTCCCCCGGCCTAAACGAGCAGTACTTC.

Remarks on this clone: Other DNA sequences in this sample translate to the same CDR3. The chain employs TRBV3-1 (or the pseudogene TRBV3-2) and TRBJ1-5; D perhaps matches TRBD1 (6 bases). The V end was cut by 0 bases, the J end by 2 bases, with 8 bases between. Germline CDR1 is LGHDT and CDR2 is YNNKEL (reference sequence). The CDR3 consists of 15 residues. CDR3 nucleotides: TGTGCCAGCAGCCAAGAACAGGGCCGCAATCAGCCCCAGCATTTT. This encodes CASSQEQGRNQPQHF.

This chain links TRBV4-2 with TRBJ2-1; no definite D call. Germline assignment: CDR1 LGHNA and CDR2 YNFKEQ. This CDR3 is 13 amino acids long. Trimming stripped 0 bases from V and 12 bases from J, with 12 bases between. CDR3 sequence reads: CASSQEVDKRQFF. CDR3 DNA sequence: TGTGCCAGCAGCCAAGAAGTTGATAAACGGCAGTTCTTC.

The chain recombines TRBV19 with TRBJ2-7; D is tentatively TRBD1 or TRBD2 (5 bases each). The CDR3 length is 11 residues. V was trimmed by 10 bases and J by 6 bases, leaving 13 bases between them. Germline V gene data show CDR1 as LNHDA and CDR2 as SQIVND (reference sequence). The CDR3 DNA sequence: TGTGCCACGGGGCTGGGATTCGAGCAGTACTTC. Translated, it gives CATGLGFEQYF.

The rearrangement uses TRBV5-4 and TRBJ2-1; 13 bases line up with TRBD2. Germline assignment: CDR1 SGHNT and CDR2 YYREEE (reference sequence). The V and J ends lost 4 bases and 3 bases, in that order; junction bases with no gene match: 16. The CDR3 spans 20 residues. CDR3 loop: CASSPNHIPGLAGYYNEQFF. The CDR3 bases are TGTGCCAGCAGCCCGAACCATATTCCGGGACTAGCGGGGTACTACAATGAGCAGTTCTTC.

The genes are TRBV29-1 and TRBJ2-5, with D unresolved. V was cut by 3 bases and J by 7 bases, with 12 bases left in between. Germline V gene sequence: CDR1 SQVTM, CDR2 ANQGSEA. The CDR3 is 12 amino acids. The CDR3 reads CSVDLGSGTQYF. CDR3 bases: TGCAGCGTTGATTTAGGTTCGGGGACCCAGTACTTC. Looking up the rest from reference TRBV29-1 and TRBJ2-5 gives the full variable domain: SAVISQKPSRDICQRGTSLTIQCQVDSQVTMMFWYRQQPGQSLTLIATANQGSEATYESGFVIDKFPISRPNLTFSTLTVSNMSPEDSSIYLCSVDLGSGTQYFGPGTRLLVL.

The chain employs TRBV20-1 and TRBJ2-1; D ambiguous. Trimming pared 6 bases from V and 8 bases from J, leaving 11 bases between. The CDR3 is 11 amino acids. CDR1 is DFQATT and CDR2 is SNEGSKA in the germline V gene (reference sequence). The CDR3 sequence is CSAARPDEQFF. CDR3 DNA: TGCAGTGCGGCGCGCCCCGATGAGCAGTTCTTC.

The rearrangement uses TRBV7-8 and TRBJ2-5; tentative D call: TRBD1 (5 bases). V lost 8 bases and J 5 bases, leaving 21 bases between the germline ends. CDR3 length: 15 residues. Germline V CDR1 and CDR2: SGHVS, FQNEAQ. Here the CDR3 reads CASRGQTPVFETQYF. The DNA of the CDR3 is TGTGCCAGCCGCGGACAAACGCCAGTATTTGAGACCCAGTACTTC.

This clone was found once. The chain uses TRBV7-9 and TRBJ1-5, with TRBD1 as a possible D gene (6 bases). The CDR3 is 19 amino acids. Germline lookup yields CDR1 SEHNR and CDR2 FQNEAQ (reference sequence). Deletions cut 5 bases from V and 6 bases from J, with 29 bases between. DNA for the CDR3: TGTGCCAGCAGCCACTATGACGGGGGGGCGAGTCGAAATTCTCAGCCCCAGCATTTT. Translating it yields CASSHYDGGASRNSQPQHF.

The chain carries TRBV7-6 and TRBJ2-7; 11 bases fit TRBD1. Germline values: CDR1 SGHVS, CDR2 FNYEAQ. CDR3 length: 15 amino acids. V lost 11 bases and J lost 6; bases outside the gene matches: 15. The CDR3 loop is CASNQRGQGDSEQYF. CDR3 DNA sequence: TGTGCCTCTAACCAAAGGGGACAGGGGGACTCCGAGCAGTACTTC.